The 26 T cell receptor beta chains reported below all come from one sample, sequenced in a study of read filtering for tumor transcriptome and immune sequencing. This library used around 400 ng RNA and molecular barcoded adaptors spanning alpha/delta and beta/gamma chains. MiXCR was run by TCRdb on the reads, yielding one entry per CDR3 protein. The sample comprises 8,500 to 9,500 distinct CDR3 sequences, approximately 15% of which are singletons, and under 30% rests with the top ten. The sequenced sample was a population of CD138-negative cells sorted from bone marrow. All receptors come from a donor older than 35 with multiple myeloma.

The table lists this clonotype with many counts. This sequence joins TRBV7-6 and TRBJ2-1; weak D call: TRBD2 (6 bases). V was pared by 5 bases and J by 1 base, with 9 bases between. The CDR3 is 14 residues long. The V gene's germline CDR1 is SGHVS and CDR2 FNYEAQ. The CDR3 coding sequence is TGTGCCAGCAGCCCCGGGACTTCCTACAATGAGCAGTTCTTC. Its translation: CASSPGTSYNEQFF. The whole variable domain, remainder taken from reference TRBV7-6 and TRBJ2-1, is GAGVSQSPRYKVTKRGQDVALRCDPISGHVSLYWYRQALGQGPEFLTYFNYEAQQDKSGLPNDRFSAERPEGSISTLTIQRTEQRDSAMYRCASSPGTSYNEQFFGPGTRLTVL.

This clonotype was recorded many times. The chain's CDR3 is CASSDPEAGNEYF. The CDR3 DNA follows: TGTGCCAGCAGCGACCCGGAGGCAGGGAATGAGTACTTC. The rearrangement links TRBV7-9 to TRBJ2-7, with D possibly called TRBD1 or TRBD2 (5 bases each). Germline values: CDR1 SEHNR, CDR2 FQNEAQ (reference sequence). V was shortened by 5 bases and J by 11 bases, with 19 bases between the two germline ends. This CDR3 has 13 residues.

Comment on this clonotype: A junction boundary mismatches the germline segment, possibly from a read error. The chain employs TRBV15 and TRBJ2-4; D is unresolved. This CDR3 comprises 16 residues. CDR1 is LNHNV, CDR2 YYDKDF, per germline (reference sequence). The CDR3 region has the DNA TGTGCCGCCAGCAGAATATCGGCCCTAGCCAAAAACATTCAGTACTTC. Translating it yields CAASRISALAKNIQYF.

By share, this clonotype counts as large. This chain links TRBV7-9 with TRBJ1-1; D gene ambiguous. V was cut by 0 bases and J by 1 base, with 6 bases left in between. The germline V gene has CDR1 SEHNR and CDR2 FQNEAQ (reference sequence). This CDR3 has 14 amino acids. The chain's CDR3 is CASSLARGNTEAFF. The CDR3 nucleotides read TGTGCCAGCAGCTTAGCGAGAGGGAACACTGAAGCTTTCTTT.

Ten or more counts support this clonotype. V gene TRBV7-2 combines with J gene TRBJ2-3, with 10 bases identical to TRBD1. Trimming removed 3 bases from V and 9 bases from J; junction bases left unmatched: 0. CDR1 is SGHTA, CDR2 FQGNSA, per germline. The CDR3 extends over 12 amino acids. DNA for the CDR3: TGTGCCAGCAGCTTGGACAGGGGGACGCAGTATTTT. Residues: CASSLDRGTQYF.

By share, this clonotype ranks as medium-sized (0.01 to 0.1%). The chain couples TRBV24-1 to TRBJ2-1; 10 bases align to TRBD1. Trimming cost V 5 bases and J 8 bases; bases outside gene matches: 11. Germline assignment: CDR1 KGHDR and CDR2 SFDVKD. CDR3 length: 16 residues. CDR3 DNA sequence: TGTGCCACCAGTGTCCCTTGGGGACAGGGGACCCATGAGCAGTTCTTC. Translating gives CATSVPWGQGTHEQFF.

This clonotype was seen many times. The chain is built from TRBV7-9 and TRBJ2-1; TRBD2 matches at 11 bases. The CDR3 sequence is 15 residues long. J gave up 10 bases and V 1 base, and 6 bases lay outside the gene matches. Per germline, CDR1 SEHNR and CDR2 FQNEAQ (reference sequence). The CDR3 protein is CASSLVLAGAYEQFF. CDR3 DNA sequence: TGTGCCAGCAGCTTAGTACTAGCGGGGGCATACGAGCAGTTCTTC.

The table lists this clonotype with many counts. This may be a read error, as it is one base from a much larger clone. The conserved phenylalanine or tryptophan normally closing the CDR3 is absent here, so this likely arose from a read error. This chain joins TRBV5-1 and TRBJ2-1, with 10 bases fitting TRBD2. V lost 4 bases, J lost 5 bases, and 6 bases stayed unmatched. CDR3 length equals 15 residues. The V gene's germline CDR1 is SGHRS and CDR2 YFSETQ. Here the CDR3 DNA reads TGCGCCAGCAGCCCTGTAGCGGGGGGCGACAATGAGCAGTTCCTC. This encodes CASSPVAGGDNEQFL.

This clonotype was seen ten or more times. The chain has TRBV19 and TRBJ2-2; no clear D gene. CDR3 length: 13 amino acids. With 1 base removed from V and 4 bases from J, the gap between germline ends came to 4 bases. Germline-derived CDR1 and CDR2 are LNHDA and SQIVND (reference sequence). The DNA for the CDR3 is TGTGCCAGTAGTATAGTGGGCACCGGGGAGCTGTTTTTT. Translating gives CASSIVGTGELFF.

Many counts were recorded for this clonotype. CDR3 nucleotides: TGCGCCAGCAAGGCGGCCCCACGCGATACGCAGTATTTT. The encoded protein is CASKAAPRDTQYF. The V call is TRBV5-1, the J call TRBJ2-3; D is uncertain. Germline CDR1 reads SGHRS; CDR2 reads YFSETQ. Between the trimmed V and J ends, which lost 6 bases and 6 bases, there was a span of 14 bases. The CDR3 has 13 residues. The variable domain in full, completed from reference TRBV5-1 and TRBJ2-3, reads KAGVTQTPRYLIKTRGQQVTLSCSPISGHRSVSWYQQTPGQGLQFLFEYFSETQRNKGNFPGRFSGRQFSNSRSEMNVSTLELGDSALYLCASKAAPRDTQYFGPGTRLTVL.

This clonotype was seen many times. V gene TRBV6-2 or TRBV6-3 combines with J gene TRBJ1-5; the D is unclear. V lost 2 bases and J lost 2, with 7 bases in between. This CDR3 comprises 14 residues. In germline, CDR1 is MNHEY, CDR2 SVGEGT. CDR3 amino acids: CASSYTGGNQPQHF. CDR3 bases: TGTGCCAGCAGTTACACCGGCGGCAATCAGCCCCAGCATTTT.

This clonotype was counted between two and nine times. Just one base apart from a much larger clone, this may be a read error. The chain recombines TRBV2 with TRBJ1-1; no firm D call. The germline CDR1 and CDR2 sequences are SNHLY and FYNNEI. This CDR3 has 14 amino acids. The CDR3 loop reads CASSPEVYRTEAVF. CDR3 nucleotide sequence: TGTGCCAGCAGCCCCGAAGTCTATCGCACTGAAGCTGTCTTT.

This clonotype was detected ten times or more. The chain recombines TRBV7-9 with TRBJ2-7; TRBD1 might be the D (6 bases). The CDR3 contains 15 residues. Trimming took off 6 bases at V and 3 bases at J, with 18 bases between the two ends. Germline values: CDR1 SEHNR, CDR2 FQNEAQ (reference sequence). The chain's CDR3 is CASRSYLKGGYEQYF. In nucleotides, the CDR3 is TGTGCCAGCAGATCTTACCTGAAAGGGGGCTACGAGCAGTACTTC. The whole variable domain, filled in from reference TRBV7-9 and TRBJ2-7, reads DTGVSQNPRHKITKRGQNVTFRCDPISEHNRLYWYRQTLGQGPEFLTYFQNEAQLEKSRLLSDRFSAERPKGSFSTLEIQRTEQGDSAMYLCASRSYLKGGYEQYFGPGTRLTVT.

As concerns this clonotype: A read error is likely, as this CDR3 ends without the conserved phenylalanine or tryptophan. It is unclear where the CDR3 begins or ends on the DNA, so no DNA is shown, and the CDR3 is as TCRdb lists it. This chain links TRBV14 with TRBJ2-1; the table gives TRBD1 as D, unverified against the DNA. 14 amino acids form the CDR3, both terminal residues included. CDR1 and CDR2 (germline): SGHDN, FVKESK. The CDR3 is CASSQGGEDSEQLY.

With regard to this clonotype: The junction does not match germline at one end; this may be a read error. The J gene is TRBJ1-1, the V gene TRBV7-9; a possible D gene is TRBD1 (6 bases). Germline CDR1 SEHNR, CDR2 FQNEAQ (reference sequence). The CDR3 is 13 amino acids. CDR3 residues: CAGSRDKNTEAFF. CDR3 sequence (DNA): TGTGCCGGCAGCAGGGACAAAAACACTGAAGCTTTCTTT. Full variable domain (rest looked up from reference TRBV7-9 and TRBJ1-1): DTGVSQNPRHKITKRGQNVTFRCDPISEHNRLYWYRQTLGQGPEFLTYFQNEAQLEKSRLLSDRFSAERPKGSFSTLEIQRTEQGDSAMYLCAGSRDKNTEAFFGQGTRLTVV.

This clonotype was seen ten or more times. V gene TRBV7-2 combines with J gene TRBJ2-2, with a weak D call TRBD2 (5 bases). V was cut by 1 base and J by 4 bases, with 13 bases left in between. The CDR3 is 16 residues long. Germline CDR1 and CDR2: SGHTA and FQGNSA. The CDR3 DNA is TGTGCCAGCAGCTTAGGGGGTCTCCGGGGCACCGGGGAGCTGTTTTTT. Residues: CASSLGGLRGTGELFF.

The chain joins TRBV4-1 to TRBJ2-1; D may match TRBD1 or TRBD2 (5 bases each). CDR1 MGHRA and CDR2 YSYEKL come from the germline V gene. The CDR3 is made up of 15 amino acids. V gave up 4 bases and J gave up 6 bases, with 16 bases separating them. As DNA, the CDR3 is TGCGCCAGCAGCCCGTTCGGGACGGCCTTCAATGAGCAGTTCTTC. As protein: CASSPFGTAFNEQFF.

In its sample, this clonotype was seen many times. V usage is TRBV11-1 and J usage is TRBJ2-3; D not resolved. V gave up 4 bases and J gave up 2 bases, with 1 base separating them. The CDR3 has 11 residues. CDR1 is SGHAT and CDR2 is FQDESV in the germline V gene (reference sequence). CDR3 coding DNA: TGTGCCAGCAGCTACACAGATACGCAGTATTTT. Its protein product is CASSYTDTQYF.

In this sample, this clonotype is medium-sized. The gene calls are TRBV27 and TRBJ2-1, with D hard to call. Between the trimmed V and J ends, which lost 4 bases and 0 bases, there was a span of 10 bases. CDR3 length equals 15 residues. The germline V gene encodes CDR1 MNHEY and CDR2 SMNVEV (reference sequence). CDR3 nucleotide sequence: TGTGCCAGCAGTTCCCGGTGGAGCTCCTACAATGAGCAGTTCTTC. Translating it yields CASSSRWSSYNEQFF.

As to this clonotype: A much more abundant neighbour one base away suggests this may be a read error. The chain has TRBV10-3 and TRBJ1-1, with TRBD1 identical over 8 bases. The CDR3 is made up of 14 amino acids. V shed 5 bases, J shed 3 bases, and the junction held 5 bases outside the gene matches. Looked up from germline, CDR1 is ENHRY and CDR2 is SYGVKD. In DNA, the CDR3 is TGTGCCATCAGTAAGGGACAGGTGGACACTGAAGCTTTCTTT. Its translation: CAISKGQVDTEAFF.

This clonotype has a count of ten or more. The CDR3 bases are TGTGCCAGTATTAACAGGGCATTAGCAGCTAACTATGGCTACACCTTC. It is translated as CASINRALAANYGYTF. The chain is built from TRBV19 and TRBJ1-2; TRBD1 is a possible D gene (6 bases). The CDR3 is 16 residues long. V was trimmed by 7 bases and J by 0 bases, leaving 18 bases between them. CDR1 is LNHDA and CDR2 is SQIVND in the germline V gene (reference sequence).

This clonotype was recorded at least ten times. A read error may produce the germline difference seen at one junction end. This chain links TRBV25-1 with TRBJ1-6; D possibly corresponds to TRBD1 (5 bases). The CDR3 is 13 residues long. In germline, CDR1 is MGHDK, CDR2 SYGVNS. The DNA for the CDR3 is TGTGCCAGCAGCAGGGAATATAGTTCACCCCTCCACTTT. Translated: CASSREYSSPLHF.

In its sample, this clonotype is large. The chain employs TRBV29-1 and TRBJ2-1; the D gene is possibly TRBD2 (6 bases). This CDR3 spans 15 amino acids. V was pared by 1 base and J by 9 bases, with 19 bases between. Germline values: CDR1 SQVTM, CDR2 ANQGSEA. Here the CDR3 reads CSVEAGTGPGSEQFF. CDR3 DNA: TGCAGCGTTGAAGCTGGGACTGGCCCGGGGTCTGAGCAGTTCTTC.

Notes on this clonotype: A read error may account for a junction end that differs from germline. The chain couples TRBV5-1 to TRBJ2-2; the match to TRBD2 covers 7 bases. Germline CDR1 and CDR2: SGHRS and YFSETQ. The CDR3 has 14 amino acids. The CDR3 DNA reads as TGCGCCAGCGGCGGGGGTGTGAGCGCCGGGGAGCCGTTTTTT. It yields the protein CASGGGVSAGEPFF.

In its sample, this clonotype was seen many times. The chain employs TRBV30 and TRBJ2-1; the match to TRBD2 covers 11 bases. Trimming cost V 7 bases and J 4 bases; bases outside gene matches: 3. CDR3 length: 13 residues. Germline assignment: CDR1 GTSNPN and CDR2 SVGIG (reference sequence). For the CDR3, the DNA is TGTGCCTTCGGGACTAGCGGATACAATGAGCAGTTCTTC. Its protein is CAFGTSGYNEQFF.

This sequence joins TRBV5-1 and TRBJ2-1, with D hard to call. Deletions cut 3 bases from V and 11 bases from J, with 15 bases between. Germline V gene data show CDR1 as SGHRS and CDR2 as YFSETQ. The CDR3 contains 13 residues. The chain's CDR3 is CASSWSGDNKQFF. In DNA, the CDR3 is TGCGCCAGCAGCTGGTCAGGCGATAATAAGCAGTTCTTC. The whole variable domain, remainder taken from reference TRBV5-1 and TRBJ2-1, is KAGVTQTPRYLIKTRGQQVTLSCSPISGHRSVSWYQQTPGQGLQFLFEYFSETQRNKGNFPGRFSGRQFSNSRSEMNVSTLELGDSALYLCASSWSGDNKQFFGPGTRLTVL.